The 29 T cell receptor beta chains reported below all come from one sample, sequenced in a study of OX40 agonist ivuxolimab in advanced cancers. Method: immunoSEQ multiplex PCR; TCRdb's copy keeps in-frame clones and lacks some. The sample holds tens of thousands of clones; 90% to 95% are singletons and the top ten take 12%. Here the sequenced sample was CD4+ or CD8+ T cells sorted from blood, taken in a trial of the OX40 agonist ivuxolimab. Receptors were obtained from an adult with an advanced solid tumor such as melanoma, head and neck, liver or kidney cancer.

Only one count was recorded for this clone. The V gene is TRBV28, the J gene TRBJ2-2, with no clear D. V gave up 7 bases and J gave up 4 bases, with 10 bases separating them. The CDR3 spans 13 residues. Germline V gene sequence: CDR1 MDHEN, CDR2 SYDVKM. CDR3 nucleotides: TGTGCCAGCAAGCTAGGTGGCACCGGGGAGCTGTTTTTT. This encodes CASKLGGTGELFF. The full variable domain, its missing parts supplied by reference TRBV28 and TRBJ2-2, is DVKVTQSSRYLVKRTGEKVFLECVQDMDHENMFWYRQDPGLGLRLIYFSYDVKMKEKGDIPEGYSVSREKKERFSLILESASTNQTSMYLCASKLGGTGELFFGEGSRLTVL.

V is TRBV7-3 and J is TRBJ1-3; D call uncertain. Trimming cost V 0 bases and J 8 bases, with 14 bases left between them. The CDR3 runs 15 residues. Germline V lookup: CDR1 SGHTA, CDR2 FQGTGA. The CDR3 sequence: CASSLTGSTGDTIYF. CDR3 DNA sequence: TGTGCCAGCAGCTTAACGGGCTCAACCGGAGACACCATATATTTT.

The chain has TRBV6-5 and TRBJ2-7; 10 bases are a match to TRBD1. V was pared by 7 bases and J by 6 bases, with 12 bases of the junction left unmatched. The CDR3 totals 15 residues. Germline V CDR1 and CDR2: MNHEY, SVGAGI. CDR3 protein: CASKRDRGRVSEQYF. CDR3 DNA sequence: TGTGCCAGCAAACGAGACAGGGGGCGGGTCTCCGAGCAGTACTTC.

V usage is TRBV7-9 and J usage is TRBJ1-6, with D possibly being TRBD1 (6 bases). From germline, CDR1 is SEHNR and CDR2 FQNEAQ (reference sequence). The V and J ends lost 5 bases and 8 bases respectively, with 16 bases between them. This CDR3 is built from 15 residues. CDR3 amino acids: CASSNGGGVYSPLHF. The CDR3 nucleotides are TGTGCCAGCAGCAATGGGGGCGGAGTATATTCACCCCTCCACTTT.

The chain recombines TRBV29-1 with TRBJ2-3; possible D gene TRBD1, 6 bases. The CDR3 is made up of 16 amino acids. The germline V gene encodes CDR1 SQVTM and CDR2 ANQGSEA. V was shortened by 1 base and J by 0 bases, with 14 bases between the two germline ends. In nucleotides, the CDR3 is TGCAGCGTTGAAGTTGGTAACAGGGCTAGCACAGATACGCAGTATTTT. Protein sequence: CSVEVGNRASTDTQYF.

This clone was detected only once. This chain's CDR3 is CASDPGTSGRDEQFF. As DNA, the CDR3 is TGTGCCAGCGACCCCGGGACTAGCGGGAGGGATGAGCAGTTCTTC. J is TRBJ2-1 and V is TRBV19, with 16 positions matching TRBD2. Per the germline V gene, CDR1 is LNHDA and CDR2 is SQIVND (reference sequence). With V trimmed by 9 bases and J by 8 bases, 7 bases remained unmatched. CDR3 length equals 15 residues.

CDR3 amino acids: CASSLAAGFEQYF. In nucleotides, the CDR3 is TGTGCCAGCAGCTTAGCCGCGGGGTTCGAGCAGTACTTC. The chain joins TRBV7-6 to TRBJ2-7; weak D call: TRBD2 (6 bases). Trimming took off 0 bases at V and 6 bases at J, with 9 bases between the two ends. CDR3 length: 13 amino acids. Germline V gene sequence: CDR1 SGHVS, CDR2 FNYEAQ.

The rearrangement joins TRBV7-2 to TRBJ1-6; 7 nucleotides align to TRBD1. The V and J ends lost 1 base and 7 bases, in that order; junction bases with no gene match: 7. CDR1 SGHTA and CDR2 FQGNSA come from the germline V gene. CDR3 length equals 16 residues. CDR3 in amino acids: CASSLGTGAGNSPLHF. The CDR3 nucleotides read TGTGCCAGCAGCTTAGGCACAGGGGCGGGAAATTCACCCCTCCACTTT.

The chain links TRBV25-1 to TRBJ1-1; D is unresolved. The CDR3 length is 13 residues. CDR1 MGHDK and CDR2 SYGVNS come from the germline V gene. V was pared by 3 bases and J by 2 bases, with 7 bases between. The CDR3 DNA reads TGTGCCAGCAGTGAGAGTCCTAACACTGAAGCTTTCTTT. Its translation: CASSESPNTEAFF.

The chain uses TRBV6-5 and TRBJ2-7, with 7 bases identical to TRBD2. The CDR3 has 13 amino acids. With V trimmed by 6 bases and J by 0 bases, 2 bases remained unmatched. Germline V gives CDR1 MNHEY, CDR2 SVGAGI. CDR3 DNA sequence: TGTGCCAGCAGGGGAGGGAGCTCCTACGAGCAGTACTTC. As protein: CASRGGSSYEQYF.

CDR3 in DNA: TGTGCCAGCGCCACAGGGGAAGGCGAGCAGTACTTC. Protein sequence: CASATGEGEQYF. The chain uses TRBV6-4 and TRBJ2-7; 7 bases fit TRBD1. Trimming took 8 bases from V and 6 from J; bases not matched to a gene: 7. The CDR3 spans 12 residues. CDR1 MRHNA and CDR2 SNTAGT come from the germline V gene.

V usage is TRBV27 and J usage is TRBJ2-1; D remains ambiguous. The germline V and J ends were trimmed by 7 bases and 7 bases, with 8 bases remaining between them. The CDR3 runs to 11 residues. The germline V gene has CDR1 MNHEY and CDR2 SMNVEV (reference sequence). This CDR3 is CASTWGNEQFF. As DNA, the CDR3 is TGTGCCAGCACTTGGGGTAATGAGCAGTTCTTC.

The CDR3 DNA is TGTGCCAGTTCGGACTGGTTCTACAATGAGCAGTTCTTC. Encoded protein: CASSDWFYNEQFF. This chain joins TRBV19 and TRBJ2-1, with a tentative D call TRBD2 (5 bases). V was clipped by 8 bases and J by 3 bases, with 11 bases between them. Germline V gene lookup returns CDR1 LNHDA and CDR2 SQIVND (reference sequence). The CDR3 loop spans 13 amino acids.

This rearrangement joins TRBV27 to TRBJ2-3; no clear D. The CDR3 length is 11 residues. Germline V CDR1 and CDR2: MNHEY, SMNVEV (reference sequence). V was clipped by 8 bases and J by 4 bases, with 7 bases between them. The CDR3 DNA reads TGTGCCAGCGGGATAGCAGATACGCAGTATTTT. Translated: CASGIADTQYF.

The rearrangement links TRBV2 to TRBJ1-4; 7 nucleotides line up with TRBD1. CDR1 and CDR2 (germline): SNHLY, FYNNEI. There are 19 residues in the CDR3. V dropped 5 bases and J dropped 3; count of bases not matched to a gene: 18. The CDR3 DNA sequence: TGTGCCAGCAGTCTACTAAGGACAGGCCTCGGAGGTGCTAATGAAAAACTGTTTTTT. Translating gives CASSLLRTGLGGANEKLFF. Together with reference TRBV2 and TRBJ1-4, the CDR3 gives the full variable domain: EPEVTQTPSHQVTQMGQEVILRCVPISNHLYFYWYRQILGQKVEFLVSFYNNEISEKSEIFDDQFSVERPDGSNFTLKIRSTKLEDSAMYFCASSLLRTGLGGANEKLFFGSGTQLSVL.

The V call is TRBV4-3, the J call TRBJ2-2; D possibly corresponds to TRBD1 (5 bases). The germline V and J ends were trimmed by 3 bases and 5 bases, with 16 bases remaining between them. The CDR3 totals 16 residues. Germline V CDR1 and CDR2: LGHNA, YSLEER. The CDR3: CASSQYLLDRTGELFF. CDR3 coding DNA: TGCGCCAGCAGCCAGTACCTGCTCGACAGAACCGGGGAGCTGTTTTTT.

The CDR3 region has the DNA TGCGCCAGCAGCCAAGTACCCCCCGGCAGCGGGACGGCGGCCACCTTC. The encoded protein is CASSQVPPGSGTAATF. This sequence joins TRBV4-1 and TRBJ1-2, with a weak D call TRBD1 (5 bases). Between the trimmed V and J ends, which lost 1 base and 13 bases, there was a span of 25 bases. The CDR3 length is 16 residues. In germline, CDR1 is MGHRA, CDR2 YSYEKL.

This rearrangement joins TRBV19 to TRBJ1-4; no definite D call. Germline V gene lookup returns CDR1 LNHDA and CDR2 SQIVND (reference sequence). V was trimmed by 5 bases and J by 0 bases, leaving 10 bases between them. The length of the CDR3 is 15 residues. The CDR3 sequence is CASSPDRPTNEKLFF. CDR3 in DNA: TGTGCCAGTAGTCCCGACCGTCCAACTAATGAAAAACTGTTTTTT. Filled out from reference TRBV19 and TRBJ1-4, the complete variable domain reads DGGITQSPKYLFRKEGQNVTLSCEQNLNHDAMYWYRQDPGQGLRLIYYSQIVNDFQKGDIAEGYSVSREKKESFPLTVTSAQKNPTAFYLCASSPDRPTNEKLFFGSGTQLSVL.

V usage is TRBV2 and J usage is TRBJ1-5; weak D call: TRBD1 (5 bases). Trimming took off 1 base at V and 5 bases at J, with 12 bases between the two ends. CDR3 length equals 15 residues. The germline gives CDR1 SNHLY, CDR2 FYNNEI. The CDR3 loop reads CASSEEAGYYQPQHF. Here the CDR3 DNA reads TGTGCCAGCAGTGAAGAGGCAGGGTATTATCAGCCCCAGCATTTT.

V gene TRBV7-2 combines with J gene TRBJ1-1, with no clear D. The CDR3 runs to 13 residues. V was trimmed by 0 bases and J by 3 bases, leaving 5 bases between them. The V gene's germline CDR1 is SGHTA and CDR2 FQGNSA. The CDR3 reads CASSLAEYTEAFF. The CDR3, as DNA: TGTGCCAGCAGCTTAGCGGAATACACTGAAGCTTTCTTT.

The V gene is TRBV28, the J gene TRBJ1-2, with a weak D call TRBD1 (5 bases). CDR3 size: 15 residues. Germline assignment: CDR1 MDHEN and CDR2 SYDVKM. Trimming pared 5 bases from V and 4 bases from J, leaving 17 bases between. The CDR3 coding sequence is TGTGCCAGCAGTGAGGCGGGGGGACGCCTCTATGGCTACACCTTC. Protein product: CASSEAGGRLYGYTF.

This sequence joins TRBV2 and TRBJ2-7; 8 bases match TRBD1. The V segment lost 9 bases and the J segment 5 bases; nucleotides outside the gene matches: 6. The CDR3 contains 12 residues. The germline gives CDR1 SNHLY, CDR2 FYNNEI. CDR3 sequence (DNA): TGTGCCAGACAGGGGGTGAGGAACGAGCAGTACTTC. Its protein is CARQGVRNEQYF.

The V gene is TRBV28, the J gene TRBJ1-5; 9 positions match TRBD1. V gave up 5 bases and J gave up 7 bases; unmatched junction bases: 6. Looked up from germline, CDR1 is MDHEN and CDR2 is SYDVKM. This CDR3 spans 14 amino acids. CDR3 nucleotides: TGTGCCAGCAGTCTAGGGACAGGGCGGCAGCCCCAGCATTTT. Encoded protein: CASSLGTGRQPQHF.

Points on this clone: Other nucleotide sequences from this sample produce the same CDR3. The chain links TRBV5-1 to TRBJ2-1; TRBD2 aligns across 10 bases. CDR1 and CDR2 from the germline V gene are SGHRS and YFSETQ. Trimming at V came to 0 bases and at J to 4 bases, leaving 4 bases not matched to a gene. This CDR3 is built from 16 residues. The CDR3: CASSLGLAGSYNEQFF. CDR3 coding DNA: TGCGCCAGCAGCTTGGGACTAGCGGGTAGTTACAATGAGCAGTTCTTC.

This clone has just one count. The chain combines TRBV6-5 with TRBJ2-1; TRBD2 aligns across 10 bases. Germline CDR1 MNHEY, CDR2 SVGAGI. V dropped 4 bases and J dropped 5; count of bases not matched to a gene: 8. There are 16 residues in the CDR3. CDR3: CASSSLSGTSDNEQFF. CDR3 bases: TGTGCCAGCAGTTCCCTTTCCGGGACTAGCGACAATGAGCAGTTCTTC.

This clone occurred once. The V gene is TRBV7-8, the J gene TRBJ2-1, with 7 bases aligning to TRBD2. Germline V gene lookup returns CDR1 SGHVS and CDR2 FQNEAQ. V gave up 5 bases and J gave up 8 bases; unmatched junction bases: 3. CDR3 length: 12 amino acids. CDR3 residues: CASSRSGDEQFF. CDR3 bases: TGTGCCAGCAGCCGGAGCGGGGATGAGCAGTTCTTC.

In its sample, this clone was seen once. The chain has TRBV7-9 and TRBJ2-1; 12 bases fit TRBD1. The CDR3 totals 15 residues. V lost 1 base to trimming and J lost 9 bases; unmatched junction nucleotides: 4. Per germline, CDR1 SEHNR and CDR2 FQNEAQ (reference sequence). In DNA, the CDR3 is TGTGCCAGCAGCTTAGTAGGGGACAGGGGGCCTGAGCAGTTCTTC. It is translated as CASSLVGDRGPEQFF.

The DNA of the CDR3 is TGTGCCAGCAGTTTATACGGGGACGGGGCCAACGTCCTGACTTTC. It codes for CASSLYGDGANVLTF. The chain carries TRBV27 and TRBJ2-6, with D perhaps being TRBD1 or TRBD2 (5 bases each). CDR3 length: 15 amino acids. Germline V gene sequence: CDR1 MNHEY, CDR2 SMNVEV (reference sequence). Trimming took 1 base from V and 4 from J, leaving 8 bases between them. Looking up the rest from reference TRBV27 and TRBJ2-6 gives the full variable domain: EAQVTQNPRYLITVTGKKLTVTCSQNMNHEYMSWYRQDPGLGLRQIYYSMNVEVTDKGDVPEGYKVSRKEKRNFPLILESPSPNQTSLYFCASSLYGDGANVLTFGAGSRLTVL.

CDR3 amino acids: CASSSRQVREGYTF. The CDR3 region has the DNA TGTGCCAGCAGTTCGAGACAGGTCCGGGAAGGCTACACCTTC. This chain uses TRBV6-5 with TRBJ1-2, with D possibly being TRBD1 (6 bases). Trimming shortened V by 4 bases and J by 8 bases, and 17 bases separated the two germline ends. This CDR3 region has 14 residues. Per germline, CDR1 MNHEY and CDR2 SVGAGI.